The 22 T cell receptor beta chains reported below all come from one sample, sequenced in a study of CD8+CD57+ T cells in acquired aplastic anemia. Flow cytometry had shown expanded CD8+CD57+ cells in the patients chosen for sequencing. TCR beta VDJ and CDR3 were profiled, and genomic DNA was the template. TCRdb re-derived calls from the reads in MiXCR, one entry per CDR3 protein. The table shows roughly 200,000 distinct CDR3 sequences, with around 63% occurring only once. The sequenced sample consisted of sorted CD4+, CD8+, or CD8+CD57+ T cells (not recorded which) from PBMCs. The receptor set was obtained from a human donor with aplastic anemia.

V gene TRBV19 combines with J gene TRBJ1-5; D gene ambiguous. Trimming stripped 4 bases from V and 6 bases from J, with 1 base between. The CDR3 has 10 amino acids. Germline V gene sequence: CDR1 LNHDA, CDR2 SQIVND (reference sequence). The CDR3 loop is CASSSQPQHF. The CDR3 nucleotides read TGTGCCAGTAGTAGTCAGCCCCAGCATTTT. The variable domain in full, with the rest retrieved from reference TRBV19 and TRBJ1-5, is DGGITQSPKYLFRKEGQNVTLSCEQNLNHDAMYWYRQDPGQGLRLIYYSQIVNDFQKGDIAEGYSVSREKKESFPLTVTSAQKNPTAFYLCASSSQPQHFGDGTRLSIL.

The chain couples TRBV11-2 to TRBJ1-1, with D unclear. CDR3 length equals 15 residues. Germline CDR1 and CDR2: SGHAT and FQNNGV. Trimming left V 5 bases short and J 4 bases short, with 17 bases between. The CDR3 bases are TGTGCCAGCAGCACCGCCCCTAGTCGTGGCACTGAAGCTTTCTTT. Amino acids: CASSTAPSRGTEAFF.

The chain recombines TRBV11-3 with TRBJ2-3; D is unresolved. This CDR3 region has 15 residues. CDR1 and CDR2 from the germline V gene are SGHNT and YENEEA. The germline V and J ends were trimmed by 2 bases and 1 base, with 10 bases remaining between them. The CDR3 protein is CASSLSQLGTDTQYF. CDR3 coding DNA: TGTGCCAGCAGCTTATCACAGCTGGGCACAGATACGCAGTATTTT.

This clonotype occurred a few times. The gene calls are TRBV7-9 and TRBJ1-1; no clear D gene. The CDR3 has 12 amino acids. From germline, CDR1 is SEHNR and CDR2 FQNEAQ (reference sequence). With 5 bases removed from V and 2 bases from J, the gap between germline ends came to 6 bases. The CDR3: CASSRDNTEAFF. The CDR3 region has the DNA TGTGCCAGCAGCCGGGATAACACTGAAGCTTTCTTT.

This sequence joins TRBV5-5 and TRBJ1-1; TRBD1 matches at 9 bases. The CDR3 has 15 residues. Germline assignment: CDR1 SGHKS and CDR2 YYEKEE (reference sequence). The junction had 4 bases not matched to a gene; V was cut back by 3 bases and J by 1 base. This chain's CDR3 is CASSYRQGGNTEAFF. CDR3 DNA: TGTGCCAGCAGCTACCGACAGGGGGGGAACACTGAAGCTTTCTTT.

This chain links TRBV20-1 with TRBJ2-1; TRBD2 aligns across 12 bases. The V segment lost 3 bases and the J segment 1 base; nucleotides outside the gene matches: 1. CDR1 DFQATT and CDR2 SNEGSKA come from the germline V gene (reference sequence). This CDR3 is 15 amino acids long. The CDR3 here is CSASGTSGSYNEQFF. CDR3 DNA: TGCAGTGCTAGTGGGACTAGCGGGTCCTACAATGAGCAGTTCTTC.

This clonotype was counted ten times or more. V gene TRBV2 combines with J gene TRBJ2-5; 8 bases map to TRBD1. Germline V lookup: CDR1 SNHLY, CDR2 FYNNEI. Trimming at V came to 5 bases and at J to 4 bases, leaving 3 bases not matched to a gene. The CDR3 is 13 residues long. CDR3 coding DNA: TGTGCCAGCAGTCAGACAGGGGTAGAGACCCAGTACTTC. It is translated as CASSQTGVETQYF.

The rearrangement joins TRBV10-3 to TRBJ1-6; TRBD1 is a possible D gene (5 bases). Germline V gene sequence: CDR1 ENHRY, CDR2 SYGVKD. The CDR3 sequence is 14 residues long. Deletions cut 6 bases from V and 7 bases from J, with 13 bases between. The DNA of the CDR3 is TGTGCCATCAGCTCCGGGACCGAGAATTCACCCCTCCACTTT. Translation gives CAISSGTENSPLHF.

The CDR3 DNA reads TGCGCCAGCAGCTTTGCAGACTACACCTCACCCCTCCACTTT. Translation: CASSFADYTSPLHF. V and J are TRBV5-1 and TRBJ1-6; D ambiguous. In germline, CDR1 is SGHRS, CDR2 YFSETQ. V was clipped by 2 bases and J by 10 bases, with 13 bases between them. This CDR3 region has 14 residues.

This clonotype was seen a few times. The chain uses TRBV2 and TRBJ2-3; perhaps TRBD2 as D (5 bases). The CDR3 is 17 residues long. The V gene lost 4 bases and the J gene lost 4 bases, with 21 bases spanning the gap. CDR1 is SNHLY and CDR2 is FYNNEI in the germline V gene. In DNA, the CDR3 is TGTGCCAGCAGTGGTTGGTCTAGCACCATTGTAGCAGATACGCAGTATTTT. Its protein product is CASSGWSSTIVADTQYF. The whole variable domain, remainder taken from reference TRBV2 and TRBJ2-3, is EPEVTQTPSHQVTQMGQEVILRCVPISNHLYFYWYRQILGQKVEFLVSFYNNEISEKSEIFDDQFSVERPDGSNFTLKIRSTKLEDSAMYFCASSGWSSTIVADTQYFGPGTRLTVL.

This clonotype was seen repeatedly, ten times or more. DNA for the CDR3: TGCGCCACCCGGGCGGGACTAGCCTACGAGCAGTACTTC. Translation gives CATRAGLAYEQYF. The gene calls are TRBV10-2 and TRBJ2-7; 8 nucleotides align to TRBD2. V shed 10 bases, J shed 2 bases, and the junction held 7 bases outside the gene matches. CDR1 and CDR2 from the germline V gene are WSHSY and SAAADI. This CDR3 comprises 13 residues.

This chain uses TRBV2 with TRBJ2-7, with 10 bases fitting TRBD2. The CDR3 length is 15 residues. Looked up from germline, CDR1 is SNHLY and CDR2 is FYNNEI. V dropped 2 bases and J dropped 7; count of bases not matched to a gene: 8. The CDR3 DNA reads as TGTGCCAGCAGTGAACTCCAGCGGGAGGGCCAAGAGCAGTACTTC. It yields the protein CASSELQREGQEQYF.

This clonotype was seen more than once but under ten times. An end of the junction differs from the germline gene, which may be a read error. The chain combines TRBV7-7 with TRBJ2-1; D is perhaps TRBD1 (5 bases). The CDR3 is made up of 13 amino acids. The germline V gene encodes CDR1 SSHAT and CDR2 FNYEAQ (reference sequence). The CDR3 sequence: CASSLDRNNEQFF. DNA for the CDR3: TGTGCTAGCAGCTTAGACAGAAACAATGAGCAGTTCTTC.

The chain's CDR3 is CATSEETSGIGNEQFF. The CDR3 DNA sequence: TGTGCCACCAGTGAGGAGACTAGCGGGATAGGCAATGAGCAGTTCTTC. The V gene is TRBV24-1, the J gene TRBJ2-1; the match to TRBD2 covers 11 bases. The CDR3 is 16 residues long. J gave up 6 bases and V 4 bases, and 7 bases lay outside the gene matches. The germline V gene has CDR1 KGHDR and CDR2 SFDVKD.

The chain links TRBV20-1 to TRBJ1-3; the match to TRBD1 covers 8 bases. This CDR3 region has 13 residues. V was clipped by 5 bases and J by 4 bases; unmatched bases: 4. CDR1 DFQATT and CDR2 SNEGSKA come from the germline V gene (reference sequence). DNA of the CDR3: TGCAGTGCTGTGACAGGGGTAGGAAACACCATATATTTT. This gives the protein CSAVTGVGNTIYF.

The rearrangement joins TRBV25-1 to TRBJ1-2, with a tentative D call TRBD1 (6 bases). Trimming removed 2 bases at V and 3 bases at J, with 19 bases between. Germline V CDR1 and CDR2: MGHDK, SYGVNS. The CDR3 extends over 17 amino acids. The DNA of the CDR3 is TGTGCCAGCAGTGAACGGGTTGGGTGGACAGACCACTATGGCTACACCTTC. Its protein is CASSERVGWTDHYGYTF.

The chain carries TRBV7-6 and TRBJ2-7; no clear D. The V gene lost 5 bases and the J gene lost 4 bases, with 15 bases spanning the gap. CDR1 and CDR2 from the germline V gene are SGHVS and FNYEAQ. This CDR3 has 14 amino acids. The CDR3 loop reads CASSQDIAEYEQYF. CDR3 nucleotides: TGTGCCAGCAGCCAAGATATAGCAGAATACGAGCAGTACTTC.

This clonotype was recorded many times. CDR3 amino acids: CASSVVTGGEQYF. CDR3 bases: TGTGCCAGCAGCGTAGTGACAGGGGGCGAGCAGTACTTC. This sequence joins TRBV9 and TRBJ2-7; 9 positions match TRBD1. Germline V gives CDR1 SGDLS, CDR2 YYNGEE. The length of the CDR3 is 13 residues. J lost 6 bases, V lost 0 bases, and 1 base had no gene match.

This clonotype was seen repeatedly, ten times or more. This chain links TRBV5-4 with TRBJ1-4; 9 positions match TRBD1. The germline V gene has CDR1 SGHNT and CDR2 YYREEE (reference sequence). Trimming removed 4 bases from V and 8 bases from J; junction bases left unmatched: 6. The CDR3 runs to 14 residues. CDR3 loop: CASSPTGGNEKLFF. As DNA, the CDR3 is TGTGCCAGCAGCCCGACAGGGGGTAACGAAAAACTGTTTTTT. The full variable domain, rest sourced from reference TRBV5-4 and TRBJ1-4, is ETGVTQSPTHLIKTRGQQVTLRCSSQSGHNTVSWYQQALGQGPQFIFQYYREEENGRGNFPPRFSGLQFPNYSSELNVNALELDDSALYLCASSPTGGNEKLFFGSGTQLSVL.

This clonotype has ten or more counts. The chain combines TRBV19 with TRBJ2-7, with D maybe TRBD2 (5 bases). The V gene lost 2 bases and the J gene lost 3 bases, with 11 bases spanning the gap. Per germline, CDR1 LNHDA and CDR2 SQIVND (reference sequence). The length of the CDR3 is 14 residues. The CDR3 protein is CASSILLRGYEQYF. CDR3 coding DNA: TGTGCCAGTAGTATACTGCTTCGGGGCTACGAGCAGTACTTC.

Here the CDR3 DNA reads TGTGCCATCAGTGAGCCAGGGAACACTGAAGCTTTCTTT. Protein product: CAISEPGNTEAFF. This rearrangement joins TRBV10-3 to TRBJ1-1; D remains ambiguous. With 2 bases removed from V and 1 base from J, the gap between germline ends came to 5 bases. Germline lookup yields CDR1 ENHRY and CDR2 SYGVKD. The length of the CDR3 is 13 residues.

This chain's CDR3 is CASSLDYQPQHF. For the CDR3, the DNA is TGTGCCAGCAGCTTAGATTATCAGCCCCAGCATTTT. This chain joins TRBV7-9 and TRBJ1-5; D ambiguous. The CDR3 is 12 amino acids. V lost 1 base, J lost 5 bases, and 3 bases lay in between. Germline assignment: CDR1 SEHNR and CDR2 FQNEAQ (reference sequence).